This T cell receptor beta chain originates from a study of cytomegalovirus exposure and HLA in healthy donors. Germline V gives CDR1 LNHDA, CDR2 SQIVND (reference sequence). The CDR3 runs 14 residues. J was trimmed by 4 bases and V by 4 bases; bases with no gene match: 5. On this clone itself: What it recognizes is unknown.

The PCR ran on 60 Vbeta and 13 Jbeta primers. Profiled with immunoSEQ multiplex PCR; TCRdb holds only in-frame clones, not every one. The table shows around 160,000 clones, with approximately 78% occurring only once. Participants comprised healthy donors of bone marrow. The study's findings and limits: Reportedly, fewer N-insertions than the roughly 600-donor mean appeared in an Asian-associated ancestry cluster in a later analysis. Among the sequence variants, a highly shared cluster was likely an artifact of sequencing. Data from an earlier analysis indicated that most TCR beta V segments were productive either about 90% or about 30% of the time.

The J gene is TRBJ1-1, the V gene TRBV19, with TRBD1 identical over 8 bases. The TCR originated in a male donor in good health and CMV-seropositive. Sequenced: PBMCs. DNA for the CDR3: TGTGCCAGTAGTACCAAAGGACAGGGCACTGAAGCTTTCTTT. Translating gives CASSTKGQGTEAFF.